A selection of T cell receptor beta chains follows, all from one sample in a study of shared clonotypes between healthy human individuals. The protocol was immunoSEQ multiplex PCR, while the TCRdb copy is restricted to in-frame clones and leaves out a portion. The sample holds approximately 640,000 clones, 90% seen once. What was sequenced was memory CD8+ T cells from PBMCs. The receptors shown here come from a man younger than 35 in good health. Some clones in this sample may be carry-over from other donors' samples. Each CDR3 is given without its conserved first and last residue. Fields, in order: V gene, CDR3 protein.

TRBV4-3,ASSQVLAGDYEQY
TRBV6-6,ASSYSNLDLYGYT
TRBV11-2,ASSLVWQGTDTQY
TRBV14,ASSARTGGYT
TRBV19,ASTVGDTGTYEQY
TRBV27,ASSLSAGTENTGELF
TRBV4-2,ASSQGPTGRNEQF
TRBV6-1,ASSEAPGAGLSPLH
TRBV6-6,ASSYASEQF
TRBV10-3,AISESITRISYEQY
TRBV11-2,ASSLVRGRDGGHLYEQY
TRBV27,ASSGRGQGDPYEQY
TRBV7-8,ASSDTPGTEPSNQPQH
TRBV4-3,ASSQGSGVRNEQF
TRBV7-9,ASSLLPSPLAYEQF
TRBV19,ASSLTGDAYEQY
TRBV19,ASSIAPRDWYGYT
TRBV27,ASSLWGRDGEQY
TRBV10-2,ASSEGQSSYNEQF
TRBV30,AQTSLYLGEQY
TRBV10-3,AILVLGDRGEQY
TRBV5-4,ASRGTSGALYNEQF
TRBV7-3,ASSSLAGDVDTQY
TRBV5-5,ASSLDEKLF
TRBV7-9,ASSSSGTGGNEQF
TRBV7-8,ASSQDRGRPYGYT
TRBV2,ASSGTGGPYSNQPQH
TRBV6-1,ASTPSYGYT
TRBV28,ASSFLGNSYEQY
TRBV6-1,ASRGGTGELF
TRBV7-9,ASSLSLRQADGELF
TRBV10-2,ASSESRGLAGVRD
TRBV11-1,ASSLVGVQETQY